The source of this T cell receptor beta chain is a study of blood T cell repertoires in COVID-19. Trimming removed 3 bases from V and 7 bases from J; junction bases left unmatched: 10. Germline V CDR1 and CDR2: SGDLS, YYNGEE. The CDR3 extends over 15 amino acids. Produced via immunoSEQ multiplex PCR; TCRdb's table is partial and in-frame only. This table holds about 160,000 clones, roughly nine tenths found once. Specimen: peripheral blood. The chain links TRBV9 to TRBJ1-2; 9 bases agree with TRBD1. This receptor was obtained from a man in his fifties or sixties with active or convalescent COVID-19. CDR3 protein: CASSATDRGGFGYTF. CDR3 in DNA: TGTGCCAGCAGCGCAACGGACAGGGGCGGCTTTGGCTACACCTTC.